This entry is about one TCR beta chain. Its cognate antigen is unknown. Distinct nucleotide sequences in the sample also encode this CDR3. Germline CDR1 is SNHLY and CDR2 is FYNNEI. This CDR3 comprises 11 residues. Trimming shortened V by 4 bases and J by 2 bases, and 2 bases separated the two germline ends. These data come from a study of vaccination effects on CD4 cells after COVID-19. Study-level background: The vaccine given was either BNT162b2 or mRNA-1273, in two doses.

ViraFEST expansion of antigen-specific CD4+ T cells with viral peptide pools preceded sequencing. The authors isolated CD4+ T cells after ten to eleven days of culture. Nobody among the vaccine recipients had prior SARS-CoV-2 infection (nucleocapsid antibodies were negative). IL-2 medium was substituted for half the medium on days 3 and 7. Study-wide points: Common cold coronaviruses were cross-recognized by only 1 of 255 vaccine-induced clones in healthy vaccinees. The authors studied few convalescent patients and collected no early post-infection timepoints.

Clones were sequenced by immunoSEQ multiplex PCR, and TCRdb holds only the in-frame ones, with some missing. This sample yields about 71,000 clones, of which 80% are seen a single time; about 12% belongs to the top ten. The material sequenced was CD4+ T cells from PBMCs cultured with SARS-CoV-2 spike peptides, taken before COVID-19 vaccination. The gene calls are TRBV2 and TRBJ2-5; D remains ambiguous. The origin of this receptor is a human donor who received a COVID-19 vaccine. This CDR3 is CASSVQETQYF. DNA for the CDR3: TGTGCCAGCAGTGTGCAAGAGACCCAGTACTTC.